These 21 T cell receptor beta chains were all obtained from the same sample, sequenced in a study of blood T cell repertoires in COVID-19. TCRdb's table, derived via immunoSEQ multiplex PCR, lists solely in-frame clones and lacks some. The sample holds about 440,000 clones, about 90% seen once. Material: PBMCs or T cells enriched from blood (not recorded which). The receptors stem from a man aged 18 to 29 who had recovered from COVID-19.

The chain carries TRBV13 and TRBJ1-2; weak D call: TRBD1 (6 bases). The CDR3 is made up of 13 amino acids. Germline CDR1 PRHDT, CDR2 FYEKMQ (reference sequence). The V end was cut by 4 bases, the J end by 4 bases, with 10 bases between. CDR3 nucleotides: TGTGCCAGCAGCTCGACAGGCGCCTATGGCTACACCTTC. Protein product: CASSSTGAYGYTF.

The chain couples TRBV19 to TRBJ2-7, with TRBD1 matching 9 bases. Germline V lookup: CDR1 LNHDA, CDR2 SQIVND (reference sequence). This CDR3 is built from 15 residues. Losses at the gene ends were 5 bases for V and 4 bases for J; bases not matched to a gene: 9. The CDR3 nucleotides read TGTGCCAGTAGTTTTACAGGGGGCGCGGTGTACGAGCAGTACTTC. Translation gives CASSFTGGAVYEQYF.

J is TRBJ1-4 and V is TRBV5-1; TRBD1 is a possible D gene (5 bases). Per the germline V gene, CDR1 is SGHRS and CDR2 is YFSETQ. This CDR3 spans 14 amino acids. V was trimmed by 4 bases and J by 6 bases, leaving 13 bases between them. CDR3 sequence: CASSLDSSYEKLFF. CDR3 bases: TGCGCCAGCAGCCTAGACAGTAGTTATGAAAAACTGTTTTTT. Supplemented by reference TRBV5-1 and TRBJ1-4, the full variable domain reads KAGVTQTPRYLIKTRGQQVTLSCSPISGHRSVSWYQQTPGQGLQFLFEYFSETQRNKGNFPGRFSGRQFSNSRSEMNVSTLELGDSALYLCASSLDSSYEKLFFGSGTQLSVL.

The J gene is TRBJ1-1, the V gene TRBV6-1, with D perhaps matching TRBD1 (5 bases). Trimming cost V 2 bases and J 6 bases, with 10 bases left between them. The CDR3 extends over 13 amino acids. The germline CDR1 and CDR2 sequences are MNHNS and SASEGT. CDR3 amino acids: CASSETGGPEAFF. CDR3 DNA: TGTGCCAGCAGTGAAACCGGGGGACCTGAAGCTTTCTTT.

The chain uses TRBV18 and TRBJ1-1; TRBD1 agrees at 9 bases. The CDR3 is 16 residues long. The V gene's germline CDR1 is KGHSH and CDR2 LQKENI. J gave up 6 bases and V 4 bases, and 12 bases lay outside the gene matches. CDR3 loop: CASSLQGAASIAEAFF. CDR3 nucleotides: TGTGCCAGCTCACTACAGGGGGCGGCTTCTATCGCTGAAGCTTTCTTT.

J is TRBJ1-2 and V is TRBV28, with D tentatively TRBD1 (6 bases). Trimming removed 4 bases at V and 4 bases at J, with 10 bases between. Germline CDR1 is MDHEN and CDR2 is SYDVKM. The CDR3 extends over 13 amino acids. For the CDR3, the DNA is TGTGCCAGCAGTTCCGGACAGAGCTATGGCTACACCTTC. It yields the protein CASSSGQSYGYTF.

The V call is TRBV28, the J call TRBJ1-2, with 8 bases matching TRBD1. With V trimmed by 6 bases and J by 7 bases, 13 bases remained unmatched. The CDR3 spans 15 residues. Germline V lookup: CDR1 MDHEN, CDR2 SYDVKM. CDR3 sequence (DNA): TGTGCCAGCAGGATATCTCAGGGGGCGCTCGCTGGCTACACCTTC. Translating it yields CASRISQGALAGYTF.

The chain uses TRBV28 and TRBJ1-1; D is perhaps TRBD1 (6 bases). Trimming took 5 bases from V and 9 from J, leaving 16 bases between them. The CDR3 extends over 13 amino acids. CDR1 is MDHEN, CDR2 SYDVKM, per germline. This chain's CDR3 is CASSLFDRFQAFF. For the CDR3, the DNA is TGTGCCAGCAGTCTATTCGACAGGTTTCAAGCTTTCTTT.

A few counts support this clone. The chain couples TRBV4-1 to TRBJ1-6; D is uncertain. CDR1 and CDR2 (germline): MGHRA, YSYEKL. The V end was cut by 1 base, the J end by 0 bases, with 10 bases between. CDR3 length: 17 amino acids. The CDR3 coding sequence is TGCGCCAGCAGCCAAGTCCGAGCGGTCTCCTATAATTCACCCCTCCACTTT. Its protein product is CASSQVRAVSYNSPLHF.

This chain connects TRBV19 to TRBJ1-5; D unresolved. This CDR3 region has 19 residues. The germline CDR1 and CDR2 sequences are LNHDA and SQIVND (reference sequence). The V and J ends lost 2 bases and 0 bases respectively, with 20 bases between them. For the CDR3, the DNA is TGTGCCAGTAGTATAATTCCATCGGAGGTCCCCTTTAGCAATCAGCCCCAGCATTTT. Residues: CASSIIPSEVPFSNQPQHF.

The rearrangement links TRBV19 to TRBJ1-3, with 7 bases identical to TRBD1. The V gene end was trimmed by 5 bases and the J gene end by 8 bases; junction bases not matched to a gene: 6. Germline-derived CDR1 and CDR2 are LNHDA and SQIVND (reference sequence). The CDR3 length is 13 residues. CDR3 bases: TGTGCCAGTAGTCCCACAGGGGTGGACACCATATATTTT. Translated: CASSPTGVDTIYF.

The DNA for the CDR3 is TGCGCCAGCAGTCAAACCTTACAGGGACCCGGCTATGGCTACACCTTC. Translating it yields CASSQTLQGPGYGYTF. This chain joins TRBV23-1 and TRBJ1-2; TRBD1 is a possible D gene (6 bases). TRBV23-1 is annotated as an ORF whose role is uncertain. V lost 2 bases to trimming and J lost 4 bases, with 17 bases between them. The CDR3 contains 16 residues.

The chain uses TRBV7-9 and TRBJ2-3; D remains unclear. Trimming took off 1 base at V and 2 bases at J, with 7 bases between the two ends. There are 14 residues in the CDR3. Germline lookup yields CDR1 SEHNR and CDR2 FQNEAQ (reference sequence). The CDR3 bases are TGTGCCAGCAGCTTAGGCGGCGACACAGATACGCAGTATTTT. Residues: CASSLGGDTDTQYF.

The V and J genes are TRBV9 and TRBJ2-5; TRBD2 agrees at 7 bases. CDR3 length equals 15 residues. V shed 1 base and J 5 bases; nucleotides not matched to a gene: 8. Germline CDR1 is SGDLS and CDR2 is YYNGEE. The CDR3 region is CASSVRGGSGETQYF. The CDR3 DNA sequence: TGTGCCAGCAGCGTAAGAGGCGGGAGCGGGGAGACCCAGTACTTC.

The chain is built from TRBV6-6 and TRBJ1-5; tentatively, D is TRBD1 (5 bases). V lost 0 bases and J lost 9, with 12 bases in between. This CDR3 comprises 14 residues. Germline assignment: CDR1 MNHNY and CDR2 SVGAGI (reference sequence). CDR3 coding DNA: TGTGCCAGCAGTTACTCCCAGGGAGGGTGGCCCCAGCATTTT. Translation gives CASSYSQGGWPQHF.

Only one count was recorded for this clone. J is TRBJ2-1 and V is TRBV5-1; no definite D call. CDR3 length equals 14 residues. Germline V gene data show CDR1 as SGHRS and CDR2 as YFSETQ. V gave up 1 base and J gave up 5 bases, with 10 bases separating them. The CDR3 nucleotides are TGCGCCAGCAGCTTGATCCCTGGGCACAATGAGCAGTTCTTC. It encodes CASSLIPGHNEQFF.

The J gene is TRBJ1-5, the V gene TRBV19; 8 nucleotides align to TRBD1. Germline trimming cut 1 base from V and 3 bases from J; bases unmatched to any gene: 11. Germline CDR1 is LNHDA and CDR2 is SQIVND (reference sequence). The CDR3 contains 18 residues. The CDR3 region has the DNA TGTGCCAGTAGTATAGCCGGGACAGGCCTCGTTTCCAATCAGCCCCAGCATTTT. Its translation: CASSIAGTGLVSNQPQHF.

This clone was recorded only once. This rearrangement joins TRBV9 to TRBJ1-1, with 10 bases matching TRBD1. V lost 4 bases, J lost 4 bases, and 7 bases stayed unmatched. In germline, CDR1 is SGDLS, CDR2 YYNGEE. The CDR3 has 15 residues. As DNA, the CDR3 is TGTGCCAGCAGCCCCCGGGACAGGGGTGCCACTGAAGCTTTCTTT. Its protein is CASSPRDRGATEAFF.

As regards this clone: The same CDR3 is also encoded by other DNA sequences in this sample. This sequence joins TRBV27 and TRBJ1-5, with D tentatively TRBD1 (5 bases). Per the germline V gene, CDR1 is MNHEY and CDR2 is SMNVEV (reference sequence). The CDR3 is 15 amino acids. Trimming stripped 0 bases from V and 2 bases from J, with 8 bases between. The CDR3 sequence: CASSLSQGRNQPQHF. The CDR3 region has the DNA TGTGCCAGCAGTTTATCGCAGGGCCGCAATCAGCCCCAGCATTTT.

The chain uses TRBV27 and TRBJ1-1; no firm D call. Trimming shortened V by 3 bases and J by 5 bases, and 13 bases separated the two germline ends. CDR1 and CDR2 (germline): MNHEY, SMNVEV (reference sequence). This CDR3 region has 14 residues. The CDR3 bases are TGTGCCAGCAGTTTTGGGCGGGCTGGGACTGAAGCTTTCTTT. It yields the protein CASSFGRAGTEAFF.

This rearrangement joins TRBV19 to TRBJ2-3; TRBD2 matches 13 bases. The CDR3 contains 16 residues. Germline trimming cut 5 bases from V and 2 bases from J; bases unmatched to any gene: 4. The germline V gene has CDR1 LNHDA and CDR2 SQIVND (reference sequence). CDR3 DNA: TGTGCCAGTAGTCTAGGGACTAGCGGGACCACAGATACGCAGTATTTT. Protein sequence: CASSLGTSGTTDTQYF.